This passage covers 5 T cell receptor beta chains from one sample sequenced in a study of beta chain features in type 1 diabetes. Reverse transcribing all isolated RNA meant expressed TCRB transcripts were sequenced. The table came from immunoSEQ multiplex PCR; TCRdb's copy has only in-frame clones and leaves some out. Among over 350,000 clones, about 16% were seen once, and the ten largest hold approximately 0.02%. The sequenced sample was naive CD4+ T cells from blood. The origin of the receptors is a woman aged 18-29 years in good health.

This clone has a handful of counts. The chain uses TRBV29-1 and TRBJ2-5, with 7 positions matching TRBD1. The V and J ends lost 4 bases and 0 bases, in that order; junction bases with no gene match: 5. Per the germline V gene, CDR1 is SQVTM and CDR2 is ANQGSEA. The CDR3 is 14 residues long. The CDR3 is CSVGATGYQETQYF. CDR3 in DNA: TGCAGCGTTGGTGCGACAGGGTACCAAGAGACCCAGTACTTC.

This clone was detected only a few times. One junction end does not reproduce the germline sequence, and a read error may be involved. The rearrangement uses TRBV6-5 and TRBJ1-1; 8 nucleotides match TRBD1. The germline CDR1 and CDR2 sequences are MNHEY and SVGAGI. The CDR3 length is 13 residues. This chain's CDR3 is CASSRTGNAEAFF. As DNA, the CDR3 is TGTGCCAGCAGCCGGACAGGGAACGCTGAAGCTTTCTTT.

This rearrangement joins TRBV27 to TRBJ2-2; no clear D. CDR3 length: 12 amino acids. CDR1 and CDR2 from the germline V gene are MNHEY and SMNVEV (reference sequence). Trimming left V 3 bases short and J 8 bases short, with 7 bases between. This CDR3 reads CASSFLLGELFF. The CDR3, as DNA: TGTGCCAGCAGTTTCCTCTTAGGGGAGCTGTTTTTT.

The chain joins TRBV7-9 to TRBJ2-7; D might be TRBD2 (5 bases). The CDR3 loop spans 15 amino acids. The germline gives CDR1 SEHNR, CDR2 FQNEAQ (reference sequence). V was shortened by 5 bases and J by 4 bases, with 18 bases between the two germline ends. CDR3 DNA: TGTGCCAGCAGCGTTGAGAGGGTAATCTTGTACGAGCAGTACTTC. It yields the protein CASSVERVILYEQYF.

This chain connects TRBV29-1 to TRBJ2-1; TRBD1 aligns across 7 bases. The CDR3 has 12 residues. Germline V gives CDR1 SQVTM, CDR2 ANQGSEA. After removal of 7 bases from V and 3 bases from J, the junction contained 3 bases not matched to a gene. The CDR3 DNA reads TGCAGCGCGGGGACAGACTACAATGAGCAGTTCTTC. As protein: CSAGTDYNEQFF.